The 28 T cell receptor beta chains in this list originate from one sample, sequenced in a study of cytomegalovirus exposure and HLA in healthy donors. The PCR was carried out with 60 Vbeta primers and 13 Jbeta primers. This table comes from immunoSEQ multiplex PCR, and its TCRdb copy is limited to in-frame clones, with some not included. The sample has more than 90,000 clones; roughly 68% are singletons. Sequencing input: PBMCs. The receptors originated from a woman in her twenties or thirties in good health and CMV-seronegative.

V usage is TRBV28 and J usage is TRBJ2-3; D perhaps matches TRBD1 (5 bases). The V end was cut by 6 bases, the J end by 3 bases, with 16 bases between. The CDR3 has 15 residues. From germline, CDR1 is MDHEN and CDR2 SYDVKM. The CDR3 sequence: CASSTLDILTDTQYF. The CDR3 DNA sequence: TGTGCCAGCAGCACCCTGGACATCTTGACAGATACGCAGTATTTT.

The CDR3 region has the DNA TGTGCCAGCAGTGACCCGGGCAGGGGCACCGGGGAGCTGTTTTTT. Translation: CASSDPGRGTGELFF. The rearrangement joins TRBV2 to TRBJ2-2, with TRBD1 as a possible D gene (6 bases). Per the germline V gene, CDR1 is SNHLY and CDR2 is FYNNEI. This CDR3 comprises 15 residues. V lost 3 bases to trimming and J lost 4 bases, with 12 bases between them. Using reference TRBV2 and TRBJ2-2 for the parts outside the CDR3, the full variable domain is EPEVTQTPSHQVTQMGQEVILRCVPISNHLYFYWYRQILGQKVEFLVSFYNNEISEKSEIFDDQFSVERPDGSNFTLKIRSTKLEDSAMYFCASSDPGRGTGELFFGEGSRLTVL.

The chain is built from TRBV7-9 and TRBJ2-7, with 8 bases identical to TRBD1. The CDR3 sequence is 11 residues long. V was pared by 5 bases and J by 12 bases, with 6 bases of the junction left unmatched. CDR1 SEHNR and CDR2 FQNEAQ come from the germline V gene (reference sequence). CDR3 sequence reads: CASSARQGLYF. The CDR3 DNA reads TGTGCCAGCAGCGCGCGACAGGGGTTGTACTTC. The full variable domain, its missing parts supplied by reference TRBV7-9 and TRBJ2-7, is DTGVSQNPRHKITKRGQNVTFRCDPISEHNRLYWYRQTLGQGPEFLTYFQNEAQLEKSRLLSDRFSAERPKGSFSTLEIQRTEQGDSAMYLCASSARQGLYFGPGTRLTVT.

V usage is TRBV9 and J usage is TRBJ2-1; 9 positions agree with TRBD2. Trimming at V came to 2 bases and at J to 2 bases, leaving 5 bases not matched to a gene. Germline V gene lookup returns CDR1 SGDLS and CDR2 YYNGEE. This CDR3 comprises 16 residues. The CDR3 sequence: CASSVSGRGAYNEQFF. The CDR3 DNA reads as TGTGCCAGCAGCGTTAGCGGGAGAGGTGCCTACAATGAGCAGTTCTTC.

This chain links TRBV2 with TRBJ1-3; D remains ambiguous. With 2 bases removed from V and 2 bases from J, the gap between germline ends came to 4 bases. Germline assignment: CDR1 SNHLY and CDR2 FYNNEI. This CDR3 has 13 amino acids. The CDR3 DNA is TGTGCCAGCAGTGAAACACCTGGAAACACCATATATTTT. Translated: CASSETPGNTIYF.

In this sample, this clone turned up a few times. The V call is TRBV2, the J call TRBJ2-7, with D possibly matching TRBD2 (5 bases). The CDR3 totals 13 residues. The germline CDR1 and CDR2 sequences are SNHLY and FYNNEI. V was clipped by 8 bases and J by 3 bases, with 14 bases between them. The CDR3 DNA reads TGTGCCAGCTCTCCCCGGGAAGACTACGAGCAGTACTTC. Translation: CASSPREDYEQYF.

The sample holds a few counts of this clone. The chain couples TRBV30 to TRBJ2-1, with 11 bases fitting TRBD2. V shed 3 bases and J 10 bases; nucleotides not matched to a gene: 8. Germline CDR1 reads GTSNPN; CDR2 reads SVGIG (reference sequence). The CDR3 contains 14 residues. CDR3 amino acids: CAWSGDLAGGEQFF. The CDR3 DNA reads as TGTGCCTGGAGCGGAGACTTAGCGGGAGGGGAGCAGTTCTTC. Together with reference TRBV30 and TRBJ2-1, the CDR3 gives the full variable domain: SQTIHQWPATLVQPVGSPLSLECTVEGTSNPNLYWYRQAAGRGLQLLFYSVGIGQISSEVPQNLSASRPQDRQFILSSKKLLLSDSGFYLCAWSGDLAGGEQFFGPGTRLTVL.

This chain uses TRBV7-9 with TRBJ1-2, with a possible D match to TRBD1 (6 bases). Germline V gene data show CDR1 as SEHNR and CDR2 as FQNEAQ (reference sequence). The V and J ends lost 6 bases and 0 bases respectively, with 23 bases between them. The length of the CDR3 is 18 residues. CDR3 residues: CASSRRGGGPTTNYGYTF. CDR3 DNA sequence: TGTGCCAGCAGTCGAAGGGGGGGAGGGCCCACTACTAACTATGGCTACACCTTC.

V usage is TRBV19 and J usage is TRBJ1-2; TRBD1 might be the D (5 bases). With 1 base removed from V and 2 bases from J, the gap between germline ends came to 8 bases. Germline CDR1 is LNHDA and CDR2 is SQIVND (reference sequence). The CDR3 runs to 14 residues. CDR3 region: CASSIVNRNYGYTF. Here the CDR3 DNA reads TGTGCCAGTAGTATAGTAAACAGGAACTATGGCTACACCTTC.

Here the CDR3 DNA reads TGTGCCAGCAGCCTGGGACTACAAGCCTACGAGCAGTACTTC. It yields the protein CASSLGLQAYEQYF. The chain carries TRBV7-9 and TRBJ2-7, with 7 bases lining up with TRBD2. J was trimmed by 2 bases and V by 5 bases; bases with no gene match: 6. CDR3 length: 14 amino acids. The germline CDR1 and CDR2 sequences are SEHNR and FQNEAQ (reference sequence).

The chain employs TRBV7-2 and TRBJ1-2, with no clear D. CDR1 and CDR2 (germline): SGHTA, FQGNSA. This CDR3 is built from 12 residues. V lost 3 bases to trimming and J lost 4 bases, with 6 bases between them. Here the CDR3 DNA reads TGTGCCAGCAGCTTTAATTCCTATGGCTACACCTTC. This translates into CASSFNSYGYTF. The whole variable domain, filled in from reference TRBV7-2 and TRBJ1-2, reads GAGVSQSPSNKVTEKGKDVELRCDPISGHTALYWYRQSLGQGLEFLIYFQGNSAPDKSGLPSDRFSAERTGGSVSTLTIQRTQQEDSAVYLCASSFNSYGYTFGSGTRLTVV.

The chain links TRBV9 to TRBJ2-3; D gene ambiguous. V was cut by 1 base and J by 0 bases, with 9 bases left in between. The germline gives CDR1 SGDLS, CDR2 YYNGEE. The CDR3 is 15 amino acids. The CDR3 region has the DNA TGTGCCAGCAGCGTATACATTTCTAGCACAGATACGCAGTATTTT. This sequence encodes CASSVYISSTDTQYF.

V is TRBV5-1 and J is TRBJ2-1; TRBD2 matches 12 bases. The CDR3 has 16 residues. The V gene's germline CDR1 is SGHRS and CDR2 YFSETQ. V shed 0 bases and J 7 bases; nucleotides not matched to a gene: 5. DNA of the CDR3: TGCGCCAGCAGCTTGGCGGTGACTAGCGGGAGTAATGAGCAGTTCTTC. Translating it yields CASSLAVTSGSNEQFF.

This clone was seen a few times. The chain carries TRBV11-2 and TRBJ2-5; maybe TRBD2 (5 bases). CDR1 SGHAT and CDR2 FQNNGV come from the germline V gene. The CDR3 has 14 residues. Between the trimmed V and J ends, which lost 6 bases and 4 bases, there was a span of 15 bases. Here the CDR3 DNA reads TGTGCCAGCAGACGCCGGGCAGGAGGAGAGACCCAGTACTTC. Translation gives CASRRRAGGETQYF.

This chain links TRBV28 with TRBJ2-3, with 8 bases fitting TRBD1. The V segment lost 5 bases and the J segment 7 bases; nucleotides outside the gene matches: 5. CDR1 is MDHEN and CDR2 is SYDVKM in the germline V gene. The CDR3 extends over 13 amino acids. CDR3 sequence: CASSTQGANTQYF. CDR3 sequence (DNA): TGTGCCAGCAGTACCCAGGGGGCGAATACGCAGTATTTT.

This chain uses TRBV9 with TRBJ2-3; D might be TRBD2 (5 bases). Per germline, CDR1 SGDLS and CDR2 YYNGEE. This CDR3 is 13 amino acids long. V lost 8 bases and J 5 bases, leaving 15 bases between the germline ends. In nucleotides, the CDR3 is TGTGCCAGTGCTTTCGGGGTGGGAGATACGCAGTATTTT. Protein sequence: CASAFGVGDTQYF.

The genes are TRBV9 and TRBJ1-1, with D possibly being TRBD1 (6 bases). This CDR3 comprises 14 residues. Germline-derived CDR1 and CDR2 are SGDLS and YYNGEE. With 5 bases removed from V and 4 bases from J, the gap between germline ends came to 15 bases. This CDR3 is CASSGGAYGTEAFF. DNA of the CDR3: TGTGCCAGCAGTGGGGGGGCGTACGGCACTGAAGCTTTCTTT.

The CDR3 region has the DNA TGTGCCAGCAGCGGGAGGGCCCAAGAGACCCAGTACTTC. Amino acids: CASSGRAQETQYF. This chain links TRBV7-2 with TRBJ2-5; 7 positions match TRBD2. The CDR3 has 13 residues. Per the germline V gene, CDR1 is SGHTA and CDR2 is FQGNSA. Germline trimming cut 5 bases from V and 1 base from J; bases unmatched to any gene: 1. The complete variable domain, with remaining parts taken from reference TRBV7-2 and TRBJ2-5, reads GAGVSQSPSNKVTEKGKDVELRCDPISGHTALYWYRQSLGQGLEFLIYFQGNSAPDKSGLPSDRFSAERTGGSVSTLTIQRTQQEDSAVYLCASSGRAQETQYFGPGTRLLVL.

A single count supports this clone. The CDR3 region has the DNA TGTGCCACCAGCAGAGATCTCGTGACTAGCGGGAGTTGGAGCTCCTACAATGAGCAGTTCTTC. It encodes CATSRDLVTSGSWSSYNEQFF. The chain joins TRBV15 to TRBJ2-1, with TRBD2 matching over 12 bases. The CDR3 is made up of 21 amino acids. J lost 0 bases, V lost 0 bases, and 12 bases had no gene match. Germline CDR1 and CDR2: LNHNV and YYDKDF (reference sequence).

V is TRBV9 and J is TRBJ2-7; no clear D. The germline CDR1 and CDR2 sequences are SGDLS and YYNGEE. The V gene lost 0 bases and the J gene lost 6 bases, with 13 bases spanning the gap. The CDR3 loop spans 14 amino acids. The CDR3 loop reads CASSVEAGGVEQYF. The CDR3 DNA sequence: TGTGCCAGCAGCGTAGAGGCAGGTGGCGTCGAGCAGTACTTC.

This clone occurred once. The V gene is TRBV28, the J gene TRBJ1-1; 7 bases agree with TRBD1. V was pared by 8 bases and J by 0 bases, with 3 bases of the junction left unmatched. The CDR3 consists of 13 residues. From germline, CDR1 is MDHEN and CDR2 SYDVKM. CDR3 amino acids: CASSGGMNTEAFF. The CDR3 region has the DNA TGTGCCAGCTCAGGGGGTATGAACACTGAAGCTTTCTTT.

This clone was seen a handful of times. Additional DNA sequences in this sample encode the identical CDR3. The gene calls are TRBV7-3 and TRBJ2-1; 12 positions agree with TRBD2. The CDR3 has 15 amino acids. Germline V CDR1 and CDR2: SGHTA, FQGTGA. V was clipped by 2 bases and J by 4 bases; unmatched bases: 0. CDR3 bases: TGTGCCAGCAGCTTACTAGCGGGAGGGTACAATGAGCAGTTCTTC. It yields the protein CASSLLAGGYNEQFF. Filled out from reference TRBV7-3 and TRBJ2-1, the complete variable domain reads GAGVSQTPSNKVTEKGKYVELRCDPISGHTALYWYRQSLGQGPEFLIYFQGTGAADDSGLPNDRFFAVRPEGSVSTLKIQRTERGDSAVYLCASSLLAGGYNEQFFGPGTRLTVL.

This chain links TRBV7-3 with TRBJ2-3; 8 positions match TRBD2. Germline lookup yields CDR1 SGHTA and CDR2 FQGTGA. V lost 4 bases to trimming and J lost 4 bases; unmatched junction nucleotides: 10. This CDR3 is 16 amino acids long. In nucleotides, the CDR3 is TGTGCCAGCAGCTATAGCGGGATCGGTCCCGCAGATACGCAGTATTTT. This gives the protein CASSYSGIGPADTQYF.

This chain connects TRBV30 to TRBJ1-3, with D hard to call. The CDR3 length is 15 residues. Trimming removed 1 base at V and 0 bases at J, with 10 bases between. The germline CDR1 and CDR2 sequences are GTSNPN and SVGIG (reference sequence). CDR3 DNA: TGTGCCTGGAGTGGTAGGACTCTCTCTGGAAACACCATATATTTT. This sequence encodes CAWSGRTLSGNTIYF.

This clone was detected a few times. The chain is built from TRBV9 and TRBJ1-5; D possibly corresponds to TRBD1 (6 bases). CDR3 size: 15 residues. CDR1 and CDR2 from the germline V gene are SGDLS and YYNGEE. V shed 5 bases and J shed 0 bases, with 12 bases lying between them. The DNA for the CDR3 is TGTGCCAGCAGTGCAGGACAGTATAGCAATCAGCCCCAGCATTTT. It yields the protein CASSAGQYSNQPQHF.

The chain joins TRBV5-1 to TRBJ1-1; 7 nucleotides align to TRBD1. The V gene's germline CDR1 is SGHRS and CDR2 YFSETQ. The CDR3 has 13 residues. V trimming: 4 bases; J trimming: 5 bases; junction bases outside the gene matches: 5. CDR3 amino acids: CASSVGQSTEAFF. CDR3 bases: TGCGCCAGCAGCGTGGGACAGAGTACTGAAGCTTTCTTT.

The rearrangement uses TRBV6-6 and TRBJ2-1; TRBD1 matches 10 bases. This CDR3 contains 15 residues. Trimming removed 7 bases from V and 6 bases from J; junction bases left unmatched: 9. Looked up from germline, CDR1 is MNHNY and CDR2 is SVGAGI (reference sequence). CDR3 loop: CASTKGQGRLNEQFF. Here the CDR3 DNA reads TGTGCCAGCACCAAGGGACAGGGGCGGCTCAATGAGCAGTTCTTC.

This sequence joins TRBV10-3 and TRBJ2-7; 13 bases fit TRBD2. Germline values: CDR1 ENHRY, CDR2 SYGVKD. Trimming cost V 6 bases and J 6 bases; bases outside gene matches: 5. There are 14 residues in the CDR3. For the CDR3, the DNA is TGTGCCATCAGGGGGACTAGCGGGGCCGGCGAGCAGTACTTC. Translation gives CAIRGTSGAGEQYF.